The clone carrying this T cell receptor (beta chain) was picked up a small number of times. Its target is not known. Trimming cost V 0 bases and J 11 bases, with 10 bases left between them. Per the germline V gene, CDR1 is KGHSH and CDR2 is LQKENI. This CDR3 region has 13 residues. The 5'RACE template-switching step produced TCR cDNA and added a universal primer site and UMIs. TCRdb redid the calling of the 5' RACE reads with MiXCR, one entry per CDR3 protein. Counted here are about 300,000 distinct CDR3 sequences, roughly 7% occurring once; the ten biggest clones make up 15% to 20%. The data derive from a study of T cells after yellow fever vaccination. General observations from the study: Some clonotypes were seen in both the CD4 and the CD8 compartments. These made up a small share and likely arose from convergent recombination. Re-detected after boosting: most primary clones, almost 97% of CD4 and roughly 88% of CD8.

This specimen consisted of PBMCs, obtained roughly 47 days after the first yellow fever vaccination. The TCR originated in a man younger than 35 who received the YFV17D yellow fever vaccine. The chain employs TRBV18 and TRBJ1-4; D unresolved. CDR3 DNA: TGTGCCAGCTCACCACCGGTTAGTGACAAACTGTTTTTT. Translation gives CASSPPVSDKLFF.